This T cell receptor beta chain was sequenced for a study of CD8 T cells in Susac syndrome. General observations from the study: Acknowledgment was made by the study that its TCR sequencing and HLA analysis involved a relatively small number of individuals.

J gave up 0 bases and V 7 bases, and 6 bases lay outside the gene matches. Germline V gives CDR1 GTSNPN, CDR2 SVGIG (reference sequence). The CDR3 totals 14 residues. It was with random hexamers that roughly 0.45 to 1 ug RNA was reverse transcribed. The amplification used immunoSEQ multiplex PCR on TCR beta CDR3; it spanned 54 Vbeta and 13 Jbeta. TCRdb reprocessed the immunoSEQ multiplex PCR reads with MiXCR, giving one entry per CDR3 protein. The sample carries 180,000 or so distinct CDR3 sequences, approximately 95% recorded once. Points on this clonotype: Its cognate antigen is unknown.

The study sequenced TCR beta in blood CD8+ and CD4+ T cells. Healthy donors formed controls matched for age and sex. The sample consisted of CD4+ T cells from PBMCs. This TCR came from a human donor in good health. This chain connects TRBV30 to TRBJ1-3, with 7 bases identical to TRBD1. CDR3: CAFYRGSSGNTIYF. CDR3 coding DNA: TGTGCCTTCTACAGGGGAAGCTCTGGAAACACCATATATTTT.